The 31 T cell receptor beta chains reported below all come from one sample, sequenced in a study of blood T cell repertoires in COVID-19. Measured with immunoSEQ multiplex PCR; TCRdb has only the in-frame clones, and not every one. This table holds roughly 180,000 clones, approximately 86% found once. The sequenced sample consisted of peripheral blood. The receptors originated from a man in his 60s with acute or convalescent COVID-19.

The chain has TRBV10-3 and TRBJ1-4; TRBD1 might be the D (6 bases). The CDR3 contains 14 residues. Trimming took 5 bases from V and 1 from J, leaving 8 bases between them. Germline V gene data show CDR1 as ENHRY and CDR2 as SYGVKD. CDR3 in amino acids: CAISPTGTNEKLFF. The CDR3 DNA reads TGTGCCATCAGTCCGACAGGAACTAATGAAAAACTGTTTTTT.

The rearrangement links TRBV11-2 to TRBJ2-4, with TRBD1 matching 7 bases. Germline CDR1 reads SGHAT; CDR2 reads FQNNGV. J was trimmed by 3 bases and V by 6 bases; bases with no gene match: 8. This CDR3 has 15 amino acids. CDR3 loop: CASRSLGGGKNIQYF. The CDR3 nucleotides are TGTGCCAGCAGGTCCCTAGGGGGCGGCAAAAACATTCAGTACTTC.

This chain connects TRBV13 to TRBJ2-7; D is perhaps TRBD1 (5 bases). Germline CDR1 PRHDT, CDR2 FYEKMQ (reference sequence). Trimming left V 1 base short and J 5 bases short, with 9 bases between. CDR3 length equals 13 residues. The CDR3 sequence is CASSLDPGNEQYF. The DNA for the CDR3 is TGTGCCAGCAGCTTAGACCCAGGGAACGAGCAGTACTTC.

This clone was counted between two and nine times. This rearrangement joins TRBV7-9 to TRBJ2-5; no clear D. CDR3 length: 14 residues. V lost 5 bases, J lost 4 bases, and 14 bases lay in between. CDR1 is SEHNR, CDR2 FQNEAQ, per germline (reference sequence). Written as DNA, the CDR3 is TGTGCCAGCAGCCGGCTAGGCCGAGGAGAGACCCAGTACTTC. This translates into CASSRLGRGETQYF.

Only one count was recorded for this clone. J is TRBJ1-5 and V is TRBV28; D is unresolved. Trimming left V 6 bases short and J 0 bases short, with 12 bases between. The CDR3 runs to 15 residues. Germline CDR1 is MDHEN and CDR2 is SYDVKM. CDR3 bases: TGTGCCAGCAGGTTAGGGCGGGTTAGCAATCAGCCCCAGCATTTT. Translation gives CASRLGRVSNQPQHF.

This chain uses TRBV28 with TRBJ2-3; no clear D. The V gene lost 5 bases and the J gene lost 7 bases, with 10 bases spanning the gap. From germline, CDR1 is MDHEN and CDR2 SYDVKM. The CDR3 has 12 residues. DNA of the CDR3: TGTGCCAGCAGTCTCCCGCAGAATACGCAGTATTTT. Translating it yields CASSLPQNTQYF.

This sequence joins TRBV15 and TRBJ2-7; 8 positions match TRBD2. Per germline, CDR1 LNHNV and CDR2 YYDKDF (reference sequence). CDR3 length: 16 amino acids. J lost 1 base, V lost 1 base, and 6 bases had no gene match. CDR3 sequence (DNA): TGTGCCACCAGCAGAGCCCCGGCGGGGGGTTCCTACGAGCAGTACTTC. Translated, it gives CATSRAPAGGSYEQYF. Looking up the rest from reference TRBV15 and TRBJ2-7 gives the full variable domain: DAMVIQNPRYQVTQFGKPVTLSCSQTLNHNVMYWYQQKSSQAPKLLFHYYDKDFNNEADTPDNFQSRRPNTSFCFLDIRSPGLGDTAMYLCATSRAPAGGSYEQYFGPGTRLTVT.

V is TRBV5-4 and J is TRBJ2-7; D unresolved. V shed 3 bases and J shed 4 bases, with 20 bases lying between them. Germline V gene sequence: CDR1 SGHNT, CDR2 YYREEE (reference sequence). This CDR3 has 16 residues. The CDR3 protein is CASSSPGQAPGYEQYF. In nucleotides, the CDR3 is TGTGCCAGCAGCTCACCCGGCCAGGCCCCTGGGTACGAGCAGTACTTC. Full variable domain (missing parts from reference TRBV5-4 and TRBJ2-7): ETGVTQSPTHLIKTRGQQVTLRCSSQSGHNTVSWYQQALGQGPQFIFQYYREEENGRGNFPPRFSGLQFPNYSSELNVNALELDDSALYLCASSSPGQAPGYEQYFGPGTRLTVT.

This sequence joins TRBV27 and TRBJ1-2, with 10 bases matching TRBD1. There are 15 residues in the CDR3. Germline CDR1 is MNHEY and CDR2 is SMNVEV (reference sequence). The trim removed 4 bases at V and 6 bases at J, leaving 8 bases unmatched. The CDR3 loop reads CASSSPGTGEHGYTF. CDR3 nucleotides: TGTGCCAGCAGTTCCCCCGGGACAGGGGAGCATGGCTACACCTTC.

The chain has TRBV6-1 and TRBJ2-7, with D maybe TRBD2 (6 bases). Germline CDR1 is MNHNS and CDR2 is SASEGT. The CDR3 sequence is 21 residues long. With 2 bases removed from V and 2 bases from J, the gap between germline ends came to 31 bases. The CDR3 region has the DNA TGTGCCAGCAGTGAACGGGGAGCTCTAGCGAGTAGGGCCCTACATCCCTACGAGCAGTACTTC. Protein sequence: CASSERGALASRALHPYEQYF.

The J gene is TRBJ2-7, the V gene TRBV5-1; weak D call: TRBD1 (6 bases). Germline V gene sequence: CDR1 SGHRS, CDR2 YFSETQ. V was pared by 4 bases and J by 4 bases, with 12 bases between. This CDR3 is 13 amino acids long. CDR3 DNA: TGCGCCAGCAGCAGCGACAGGCTGTACGAGCAGTACTTC. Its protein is CASSSDRLYEQYF.

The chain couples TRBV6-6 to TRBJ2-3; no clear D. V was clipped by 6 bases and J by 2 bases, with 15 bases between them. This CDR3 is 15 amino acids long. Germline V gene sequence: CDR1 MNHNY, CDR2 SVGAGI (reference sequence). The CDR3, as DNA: TGTGCCAGCAGCTCCCACGAGGATCCCACAGATACGCAGTATTTT. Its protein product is CASSSHEDPTDTQYF.

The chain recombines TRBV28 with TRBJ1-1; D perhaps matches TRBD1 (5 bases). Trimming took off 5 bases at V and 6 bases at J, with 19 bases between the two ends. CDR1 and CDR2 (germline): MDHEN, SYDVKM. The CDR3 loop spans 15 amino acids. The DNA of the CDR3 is TGTGCCAGCAGTACCCCCCAGGGAAGCTTCGCTGAAGCTTTCTTT. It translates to CASSTPQGSFAEAFF.

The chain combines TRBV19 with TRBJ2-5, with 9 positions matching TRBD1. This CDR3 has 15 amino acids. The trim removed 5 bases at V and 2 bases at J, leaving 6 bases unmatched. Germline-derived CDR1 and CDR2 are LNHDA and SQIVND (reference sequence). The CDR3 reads CASSPRTGAQETQYF. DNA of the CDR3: TGTGCCAGTAGTCCTCGGACAGGGGCACAAGAGACCCAGTACTTC.

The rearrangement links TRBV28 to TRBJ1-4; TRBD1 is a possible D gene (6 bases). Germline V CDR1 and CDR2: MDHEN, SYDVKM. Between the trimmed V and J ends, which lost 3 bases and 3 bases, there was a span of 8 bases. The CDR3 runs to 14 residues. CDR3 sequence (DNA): TGTGCCAGCAGTTTCCAGGGGCCTAATGAAAAACTGTTTTTT. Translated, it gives CASSFQGPNEKLFF.

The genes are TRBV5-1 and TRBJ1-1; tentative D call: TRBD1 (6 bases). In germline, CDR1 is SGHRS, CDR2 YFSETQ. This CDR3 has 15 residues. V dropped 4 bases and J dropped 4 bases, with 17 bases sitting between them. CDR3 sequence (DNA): TGCGCCAGCAGCGCCCGACAGGAAGGGACCACTGAAGCTTTCTTT. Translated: CASSARQEGTTEAFF.

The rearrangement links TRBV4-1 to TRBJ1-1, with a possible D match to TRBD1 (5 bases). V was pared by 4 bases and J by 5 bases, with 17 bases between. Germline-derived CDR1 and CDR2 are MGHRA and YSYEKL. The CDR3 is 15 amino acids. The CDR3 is CASSLLGAKRTEAFF. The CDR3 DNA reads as TGCGCCAGCAGCCTCCTAGGGGCAAAGAGGACTGAAGCTTTCTTT.

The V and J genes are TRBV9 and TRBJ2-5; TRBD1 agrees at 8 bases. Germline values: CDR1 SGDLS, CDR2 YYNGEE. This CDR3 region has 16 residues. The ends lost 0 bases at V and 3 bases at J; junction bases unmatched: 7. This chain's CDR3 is CASSVGAGGGEETQYF. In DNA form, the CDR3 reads TGTGCCAGCAGCGTAGGGGCAGGGGGCGGGGAAGAGACCCAGTACTTC.

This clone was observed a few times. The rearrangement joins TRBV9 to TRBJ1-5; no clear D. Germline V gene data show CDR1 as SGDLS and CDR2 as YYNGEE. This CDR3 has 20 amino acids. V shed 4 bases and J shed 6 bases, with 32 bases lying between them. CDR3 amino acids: CASSPPPYRQSGEYGQPQHF. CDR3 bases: TGTGCCAGCAGCCCCCCCCCGTACCGGCAGAGTGGAGAGTATGGTCAGCCCCAGCATTTT.

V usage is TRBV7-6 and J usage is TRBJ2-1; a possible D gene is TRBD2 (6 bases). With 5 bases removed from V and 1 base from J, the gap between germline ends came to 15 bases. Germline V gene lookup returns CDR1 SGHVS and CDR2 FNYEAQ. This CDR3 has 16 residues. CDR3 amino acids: CASSAPGRRSYNEQFF. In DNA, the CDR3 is TGTGCCAGCAGCGCCCCAGGGAGGAGGTCCTACAATGAGCAGTTCTTC.

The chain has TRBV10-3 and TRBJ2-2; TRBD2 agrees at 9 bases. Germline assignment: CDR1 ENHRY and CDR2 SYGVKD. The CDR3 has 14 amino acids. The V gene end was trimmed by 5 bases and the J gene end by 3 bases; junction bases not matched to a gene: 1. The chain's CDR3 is CAISRLADTGELFF. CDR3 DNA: TGTGCCATCAGTCGACTAGCGGACACCGGGGAGCTGTTTTTT.

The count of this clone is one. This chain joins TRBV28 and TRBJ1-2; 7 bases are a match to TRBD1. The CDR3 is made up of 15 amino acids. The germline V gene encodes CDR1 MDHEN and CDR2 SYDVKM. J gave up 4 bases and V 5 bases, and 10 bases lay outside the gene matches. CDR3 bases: TGTGCCAGCAGTGCTACAGGGGATTACGGCTATGGCTACACCTTC. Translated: CASSATGDYGYGYTF.

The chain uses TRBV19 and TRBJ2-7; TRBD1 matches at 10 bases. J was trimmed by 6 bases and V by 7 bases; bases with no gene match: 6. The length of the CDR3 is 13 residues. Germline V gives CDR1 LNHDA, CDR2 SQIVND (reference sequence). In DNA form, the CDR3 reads TGTGCCAGTAAGGGACAGGGGAGTAGCGAGCAGTACTTC. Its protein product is CASKGQGSSEQYF.

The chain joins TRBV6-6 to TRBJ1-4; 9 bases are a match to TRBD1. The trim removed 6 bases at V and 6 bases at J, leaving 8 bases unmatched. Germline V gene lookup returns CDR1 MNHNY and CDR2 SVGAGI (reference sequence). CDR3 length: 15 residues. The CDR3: CASSSRDRADEKLFF. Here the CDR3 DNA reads TGTGCCAGCAGCTCCCGGGACAGGGCGGATGAAAAACTGTTTTTT.

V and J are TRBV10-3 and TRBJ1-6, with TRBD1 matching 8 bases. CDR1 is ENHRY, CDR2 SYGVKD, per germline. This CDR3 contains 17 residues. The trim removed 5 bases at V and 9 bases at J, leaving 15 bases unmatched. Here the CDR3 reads CAISPTGTGASPSPLHF. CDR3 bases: TGTGCCATCAGTCCTACCGGGACAGGTGCGTCCCCTTCACCCCTCCACTTT.

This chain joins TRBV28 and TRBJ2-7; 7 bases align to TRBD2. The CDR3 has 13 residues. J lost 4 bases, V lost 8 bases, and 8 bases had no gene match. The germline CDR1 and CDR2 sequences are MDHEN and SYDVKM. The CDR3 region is CASGGGYTYEQYF. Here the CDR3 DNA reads TGTGCCAGCGGGGGAGGGTACACGTACGAGCAGTACTTC.

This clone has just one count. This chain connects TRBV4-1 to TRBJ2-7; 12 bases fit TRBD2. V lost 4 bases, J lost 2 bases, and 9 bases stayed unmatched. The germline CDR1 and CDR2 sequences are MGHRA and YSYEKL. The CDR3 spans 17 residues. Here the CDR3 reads CASSRRLAGDSPYEQYF. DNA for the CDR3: TGCGCCAGCAGCCGGCGACTAGCGGGAGATTCACCCTACGAGCAGTACTTC.

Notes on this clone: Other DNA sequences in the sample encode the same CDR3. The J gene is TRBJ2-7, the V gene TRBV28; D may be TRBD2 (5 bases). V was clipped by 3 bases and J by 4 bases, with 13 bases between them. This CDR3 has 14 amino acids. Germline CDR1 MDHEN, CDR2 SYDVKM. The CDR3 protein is CASSLSSRGYEQYF. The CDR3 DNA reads TGTGCCAGCAGTTTGTCTAGCCGTGGATACGAGCAGTACTTC.

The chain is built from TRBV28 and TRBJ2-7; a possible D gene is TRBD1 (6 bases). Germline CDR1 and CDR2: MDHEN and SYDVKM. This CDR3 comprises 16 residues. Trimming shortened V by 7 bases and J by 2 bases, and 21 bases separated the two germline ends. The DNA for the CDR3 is TGTGCCAGCACACTAACAGGGCTACGGTCCCCCTACGAGCAGTACTTC. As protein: CASTLTGLRSPYEQYF.

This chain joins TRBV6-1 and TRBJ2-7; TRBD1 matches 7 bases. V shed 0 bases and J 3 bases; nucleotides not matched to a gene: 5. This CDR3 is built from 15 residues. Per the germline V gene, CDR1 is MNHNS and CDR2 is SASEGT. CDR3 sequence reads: CASSEAGTAFYEQYF. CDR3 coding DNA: TGTGCCAGCAGTGAAGCGGGGACAGCCTTCTACGAGCAGTACTTC.

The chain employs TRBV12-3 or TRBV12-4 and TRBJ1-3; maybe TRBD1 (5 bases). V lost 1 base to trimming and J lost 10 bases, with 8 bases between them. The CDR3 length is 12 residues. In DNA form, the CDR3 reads TGTGCCAGCAGTTTAGACGGGGGAACCATATATTTT. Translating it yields CASSLDGGTIYF.